The present T cell receptor (beta chain) was sequenced within a study of T cells in localized non-small cell lung cancer. V gave up 1 base and J gave up 5 bases, with 15 bases separating them. Germline CDR1 SGHNT, CDR2 YYREEE (reference sequence). The length of the CDR3 is 15 residues. Whole-study findings and limits: Uninvolved adjacent lung had the highest recorded T cell clonality, with tumor below it. Appearances in adjacent lung were noted for a median about 60 of the top 100 tumor clones.

Clones were read by immunoSEQ multiplex PCR, and TCRdb kept only the in-frame ones, dropping some. The sample includes roughly 24,000 clones, 70% to 90% of them seen just once. In its sample, this clone is medium-sized. As yet, its antigen is unknown. Specimen: peripheral blood, collected before any cancer treatment. V and J are TRBV5-4 and TRBJ2-5, with D maybe TRBD2 (6 bases). This clonotype was obtained from a woman between 40 and 69 years old with stage I lung adenocarcinoma. In DNA form, the CDR3 reads TGTGCCAGCAGCTTGAAGGCGGGGAGCCGGGAGACCCAGTACTTC. Protein sequence: CASSLKAGSRETQYF.